The 23 T cell receptor beta chains below come from one sample, sequenced in a study of beta chain features in type 1 diabetes. Expressed TCRB transcripts got sequenced, as all isolated RNA was reverse transcribed. Measured with immunoSEQ multiplex PCR; TCRdb has only the in-frame clones, and not every one. The data show 310,000 or so clones, 9.5% to 12% seen once. Material for sequencing was naive CD4+ T cells from blood. The source of these receptors is a young woman in good health.

This clone was counted only a few times. The chain has TRBV5-1 and TRBJ2-3, with 8 bases lining up with TRBD1. Germline trimming cut 4 bases from V and 5 bases from J; bases unmatched to any gene: 6. Per the germline V gene, CDR1 is SGHRS and CDR2 is YFSETQ. The CDR3 loop spans 14 amino acids. The CDR3 DNA is TGCGCCAGCAGCCCCGGACAGGGTAAAGATACGCAGTATTTT. Translating it yields CASSPGQGKDTQYF.

This clone appeared a few times. The chain employs TRBV30 and TRBJ1-2; 8 bases map to TRBD1. CDR3 length: 14 residues. The germline V gene has CDR1 GTSNPN and CDR2 SVGIG (reference sequence). V dropped 3 bases and J dropped 5; count of bases not matched to a gene: 8. The CDR3 spells CAWSPTGATYGYTF. CDR3 nucleotide sequence: TGTGCCTGGAGCCCGACAGGGGCGACGTATGGCTACACCTTC.

This clone has only a few counts. V gene TRBV15 combines with J gene TRBJ2-5, with a possible D match to TRBD1 (6 bases). The V gene's germline CDR1 is LNHNV and CDR2 YYDKDF (reference sequence). With 4 bases removed from V and 1 base from J, the gap between germline ends came to 7 bases. The CDR3 loop spans 13 amino acids. This chain's CDR3 is CATSKDSQETQYF. The CDR3, as DNA: TGTGCCACCAGCAAGGACAGCCAAGAGACCCAGTACTTC. Looking up the rest from reference TRBV15 and TRBJ2-5 gives the full variable domain: DAMVIQNPRYQVTQFGKPVTLSCSQTLNHNVMYWYQQKSSQAPKLLFHYYDKDFNNEADTPDNFQSRRPNTSFCFLDIRSPGLGDTAMYLCATSKDSQETQYFGPGTRLLVL.

This rearrangement joins TRBV30 to TRBJ2-3; D perhaps matches TRBD2 (6 bases). V lost 2 bases and J 6 bases, leaving 21 bases between the germline ends. This CDR3 is built from 16 residues. Germline-derived CDR1 and CDR2 are GTSNPN and SVGIG (reference sequence). The CDR3 protein is CAWSKFGRGVTDTQYF. The CDR3, as DNA: TGTGCCTGGAGTAAATTTGGGCGGGGAGTGACGGATACGCAGTATTTT.

The chain joins TRBV28 to TRBJ2-2, with a weak D call TRBD1 (5 bases). CDR1 is MDHEN and CDR2 is SYDVKM in the germline V gene. The CDR3 spans 19 residues. Trimming pared 6 bases from V and 2 bases from J, leaving 25 bases between. The CDR3 sequence is CASSPILQGSGTNTGELFF. The CDR3 DNA is TGTGCCAGCAGCCCAATCCTTCAGGGTTCGGGTACCAACACCGGGGAGCTGTTTTTT.

The count of this clone is one. The gene calls are TRBV29-1 and TRBJ2-1; D perhaps matches TRBD2 (6 bases). The CDR3 length is 10 residues. Germline CDR1 is SQVTM and CDR2 is ANQGSEA. With 8 bases removed from V and 12 bases from J, the gap between germline ends came to 14 bases. CDR3 sequence reads: CSPWRGGQFF. As DNA, the CDR3 is TGCAGCCCTTGGAGGGGAGGGCAGTTCTTC.

The chain couples TRBV11-2 to TRBJ2-5; the match to TRBD2 covers 9 bases. This CDR3 has 16 residues. Losses at the gene ends were 5 bases for V and 6 bases for J; bases not matched to a gene: 13. Germline CDR1 SGHAT, CDR2 FQNNGV. CDR3 sequence: CASSPGAAGGGQTQYF. CDR3 bases: TGTGCCAGCAGCCCAGGGGCGGCGGGAGGGGGACAGACCCAGTACTTC.

The gene calls are TRBV9 and TRBJ2-3, with TRBD1 as a possible D gene (5 bases). V was shortened by 3 bases and J by 1 base, with 12 bases between the two germline ends. Per the germline V gene, CDR1 is SGDLS and CDR2 is YYNGEE. The length of the CDR3 is 15 residues. CDR3 DNA sequence: TGTGCCAGCAGCGCCACAGGTTACGGCACAGATACGCAGTATTTT. As protein: CASSATGYGTDTQYF.

This clone has only a few counts. This chain joins TRBV5-6 and TRBJ1-2; D is possibly TRBD1 (6 bases). The CDR3 runs to 16 residues. Germline lookup yields CDR1 SGHDT and CDR2 YYEEEE. V was trimmed by 1 base and J by 4 bases, leaving 17 bases between them. CDR3: CASSLRADSTRYGYTF. The CDR3 DNA is TGTGCCAGCAGCTTGCGTGCGGACAGTACCCGCTATGGCTACACCTTC. Full variable domain (rest looked up from reference TRBV5-6 and TRBJ1-2): DAGVTQSPTHLIKTRGQQVTLRCSPKSGHDTVSWYQQALGQGPQFIFQYYEEEERQRGNFPDRFSGHQFPNYSSELNVNALLLGDSALYLCASSLRADSTRYGYTFGSGTRLTVV.

The V call is TRBV2, the J call TRBJ1-1; a weak D match, TRBD1 (5 bases). CDR3 length equals 13 residues. Germline V CDR1 and CDR2: SNHLY, FYNNEI. Deletions cut 8 bases from V and 0 bases from J, with 10 bases between. Written as DNA, the CDR3 is TGTGCCAGCGGGGGGACGGTGAACACTGAAGCTTTCTTT. It is translated as CASGGTVNTEAFF.

The gene calls are TRBV9 and TRBJ2-1; unclear D gene. The CDR3 consists of 15 residues. V was clipped by 5 bases and J by 0 bases, with 12 bases between them. The germline V gene has CDR1 SGDLS and CDR2 YYNGEE. CDR3 protein: CASSVEASSYNEQFF. Written as DNA, the CDR3 is TGTGCCAGCAGTGTTGAGGCTAGCTCCTACAATGAGCAGTTCTTC.

This clone was seen a few times. The DNA of the CDR3 is TGTGCCAGCAGCTTATTGTCTAGCGGCCCTGGTGAGCAGTTCTTC. It encodes CASSLLSSGPGEQFF. The chain carries TRBV11-2 and TRBJ2-1, with 7 bases that match TRBD2. CDR3 length: 15 amino acids. Looked up from germline, CDR1 is SGHAT and CDR2 is FQNNGV. Unmatched junction bases numbered 10, after V lost 2 bases and J lost 9 bases.

On this clone: One end of the junction does not line up with germline, which may come from a read error. The rearrangement uses TRBV28 and TRBJ2-7; 7 nucleotides align to TRBD1. CDR1 MDHEN and CDR2 SYDVKM come from the germline V gene. This CDR3 has 13 residues. The CDR3 reads CATRQGQPYEQYF. The CDR3 nucleotides are TGTGCCACCCGGCAGGGACAGCCCTATGAGCAGTACTTC.

The V gene is TRBV5-6, the J gene TRBJ2-7; D is unclear. The V gene's germline CDR1 is SGHDT and CDR2 YYEEEE. The V end lost 5 bases, the J end lost 0 bases, and 12 bases lay between the germline ends. The CDR3 runs 14 residues. CDR3 protein: CASRQQLSSYEQYF. For the CDR3, the DNA is TGTGCCAGCAGGCAACAGCTAAGCTCCTACGAGCAGTACTTC.

This clone appeared a few times. The rearrangement uses TRBV6-5 and TRBJ1-2; 7 bases match TRBD1. The V and J ends lost 7 bases and 6 bases, in that order; junction bases with no gene match: 11. There are 14 residues in the CDR3. The germline V gene has CDR1 MNHEY and CDR2 SVGAGI. CDR3 nucleotide sequence: TGTGCCAGCAAGACGGGACAGACGGGAGATGGCTACACCTTC. The encoded protein is CASKTGQTGDGYTF.

This clone was seen only a few times. The rearrangement uses TRBV7-3 and TRBJ2-7, with 8 bases lining up with TRBD2. V lost 0 bases and J lost 2; bases outside the gene matches: 3. The CDR3 spans 15 residues. Germline V lookup: CDR1 SGHTA, CDR2 FQGTGA. The CDR3 nucleotides are TGTGCCAGCAGCTTAACTAGCGGGATCGCCTACGAGCAGTACTTC. Translating gives CASSLTSGIAYEQYF.

This clone was observed a handful of times. The V and J genes are TRBV25-1 and TRBJ2-7; D unresolved. The CDR3 runs to 13 residues. Germline lookup yields CDR1 MGHDK and CDR2 SYGVNS. Trimming pared 3 bases from V and 6 bases from J, leaving 12 bases between. CDR3 loop: CASSELLQSEQYF. CDR3 DNA sequence: TGTGCCAGCAGTGAGTTATTACAGAGCGAGCAGTACTTC.

This clone has just a few counts. The V and J genes are TRBV19 and TRBJ1-2, with 8 bases fitting TRBD1. V lost 3 bases to trimming and J lost 2 bases; unmatched junction nucleotides: 2. The length of the CDR3 is 14 residues. Germline V gives CDR1 LNHDA, CDR2 SQIVND (reference sequence). The CDR3 bases are TGTGCCAGTAGTATTCGGACAGGGAACTATGGCTACACCTTC. This translates into CASSIRTGNYGYTF.

The rearrangement uses TRBV29-1 and TRBJ1-1; 7 nucleotides match TRBD1. This CDR3 has 12 amino acids. Germline trimming cut 6 bases from V and 1 base from J; bases unmatched to any gene: 2. Per the germline V gene, CDR1 is SQVTM and CDR2 is ANQGSEA. The CDR3 reads CSVGQTNTEAFF. The DNA of the CDR3 is TGCAGCGTGGGACAGACGAACACTGAAGCTTTCTTT.

This clone has more than one count but fewer than ten. CDR3 bases: TGCGCCAGCAGCCAAGATTCCAGCGGGACGAACAATGAGCAGTTCTTC. As protein: CASSQDSSGTNNEQFF. J is TRBJ2-1 and V is TRBV4-3; 7 bases are shared with TRBD2. From germline, CDR1 is LGHNA and CDR2 YSLEER. The V segment lost 0 bases and the J segment 5 bases; nucleotides outside the gene matches: 7. The CDR3 has 16 residues.

J is TRBJ2-7 and V is TRBV9; TRBD1 aligns across 9 bases. Germline-derived CDR1 and CDR2 are SGDLS and YYNGEE. The CDR3 contains 15 residues. V was clipped by 4 bases and J by 0 bases; unmatched bases: 5. CDR3 in amino acids: CASSPRQGVSYEQYF. CDR3 bases: TGTGCCAGCAGCCCCCGACAGGGGGTCTCCTACGAGCAGTACTTC.

This clone was counted only a few times. V is TRBV30 and J is TRBJ2-3; TRBD2 aligns across 9 bases. V shed 3 bases, J shed 6 bases, and the junction held 1 base outside the gene matches. The V gene's germline CDR1 is GTSNPN and CDR2 SVGIG (reference sequence). The CDR3 has 12 residues. The CDR3 loop reads CAWRTSGDTQYF. CDR3 nucleotides: TGTGCCTGGAGAACTAGCGGGGATACGCAGTATTTT.

The chain carries TRBV7-2 and TRBJ2-1; 9 positions agree with TRBD1. The CDR3 extends over 15 amino acids. Germline lookup yields CDR1 SGHTA and CDR2 FQGNSA. The V gene end was trimmed by 7 bases and the J gene end by 6 bases; junction bases not matched to a gene: 10. Here the CDR3 DNA reads TGTGCCAGCACCTCGCCGGACAGGGGTCTCAATGAGCAGTTCTTC. It encodes CASTSPDRGLNEQFF.